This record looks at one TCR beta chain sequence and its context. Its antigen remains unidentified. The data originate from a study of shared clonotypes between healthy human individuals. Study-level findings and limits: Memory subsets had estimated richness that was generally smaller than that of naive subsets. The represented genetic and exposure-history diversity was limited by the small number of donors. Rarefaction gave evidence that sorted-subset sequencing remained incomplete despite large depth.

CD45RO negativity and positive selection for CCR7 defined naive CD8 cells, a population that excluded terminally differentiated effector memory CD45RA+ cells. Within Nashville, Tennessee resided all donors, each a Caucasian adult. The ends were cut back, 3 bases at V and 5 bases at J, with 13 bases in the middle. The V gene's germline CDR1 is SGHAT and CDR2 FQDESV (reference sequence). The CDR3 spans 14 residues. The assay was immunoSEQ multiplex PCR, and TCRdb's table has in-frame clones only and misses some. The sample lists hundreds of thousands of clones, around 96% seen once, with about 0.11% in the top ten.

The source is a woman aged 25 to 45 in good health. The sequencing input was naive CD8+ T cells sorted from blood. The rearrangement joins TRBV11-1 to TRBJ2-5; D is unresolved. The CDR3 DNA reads TGTGCCAGCAGCTTCGATGGGTCTCTGGAGACCCAGTACTTC. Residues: CASSFDGSLETQYF.